The 21 T cell receptor beta chains below all came from one sample that was sequenced in a study of Ad26.COV2.S vaccination and SARS-CoV-2 variants. Clones were sequenced by immunoSEQ multiplex PCR, and TCRdb holds only the in-frame ones, with some missing. The sample carries approximately 340,000 clones, roughly 81% recorded once. Stated treatment: 15 to 20 received Ad26.COV2.S at low or high dose, single or two shots; about five received placebo; per-sample allocation not given. Day 63 after the first injection of vaccine or placebo was the sampling time. This specimen was peripheral blood, taken in a trial of Ad26.COV2.S vaccine versus placebo. The receptors derive from a person between 18 and 60 years old who received the Ad26.COV2.S COVID-19 vaccine or a placebo.

The chain uses TRBV27 and TRBJ2-3; possibly TRBD2 for D (6 bases). This CDR3 has 16 residues. Germline CDR1 reads MNHEY; CDR2 reads SMNVEV (reference sequence). V gave up 3 bases and J gave up 2 bases, with 15 bases separating them. This CDR3 reads CASSFQGLAHTDTQYF. The CDR3 DNA is TGTGCCAGCAGTTTCCAGGGACTGGCCCACACAGATACGCAGTATTTT.

This clone was picked up one time. The chain uses TRBV6-6 and TRBJ2-3; TRBD1 is a possible D gene (5 bases). Trimming removed 5 bases at V and 2 bases at J, with 14 bases between. The CDR3 has 15 amino acids. Germline V gene lookup returns CDR1 MNHNY and CDR2 SVGAGI (reference sequence). In nucleotides, the CDR3 is TGTGCCAGCAGTCGTAGACAGCCCTCCACAGATACGCAGTATTTT. Translation gives CASSRRQPSTDTQYF.

V usage is TRBV5-6 and J usage is TRBJ1-2; D might be TRBD1 (5 bases). This CDR3 region has 12 residues. Germline V gene lookup returns CDR1 SGHDT and CDR2 YYEEEE. The V end was cut by 3 bases, the J end by 7 bases, with 10 bases between. The CDR3 spells CASSYPTVGYTF. In DNA form, the CDR3 reads TGTGCCAGCAGCTACCCGACAGTTGGCTACACCTTC.

The gene calls are TRBV2 and TRBJ1-2; 7 bases map to TRBD1. CDR3 length: 15 amino acids. The V gene's germline CDR1 is SNHLY and CDR2 FYNNEI. V shed 1 base, J shed 14 bases, and the junction held 16 bases outside the gene matches. The chain's CDR3 is CASSEVLARQGRWTF. CDR3 bases: TGTGCCAGCAGTGAAGTTTTAGCGAGACAGGGACGATGGACCTTC. The full variable domain, with the rest looked up from reference TRBV2 and TRBJ1-2, is EPEVTQTPSHQVTQMGQEVILRCVPISNHLYFYWYRQILGQKVEFLVSFYNNEISEKSEIFDDQFSVERPDGSNFTLKIRSTKLEDSAMYFCASSEVLARQGRWTFGSGTRLTVV.

This chain links TRBV9 with TRBJ1-6, with no clear D. CDR3 length: 15 residues. The V gene lost 4 bases and the J gene lost 7 bases, with 15 bases spanning the gap. Germline CDR1 and CDR2: SGDLS and YYNGEE. The CDR3 DNA is TGTGCCAGCAGCCCCCATCAGGTAGAGAATTCACCCCTCCACTTT. Its protein product is CASSPHQVENSPLHF.

The chain is built from TRBV20-1 and TRBJ2-3, with D perhaps matching TRBD2 (5 bases). This CDR3 region has 11 residues. Germline V CDR1 and CDR2: DFQATT, SNEGSKA (reference sequence). Trimming cost V 6 bases and J 3 bases, with 7 bases left between them. CDR3 nucleotides: TGCAGTGCCGGGGTGACAGATACGCAGTATTTT. It is translated as CSAGVTDTQYF.

The chain recombines TRBV7-8 with TRBJ1-5, with D tentatively TRBD1 (5 bases). The CDR3 consists of 20 residues. Germline V lookup: CDR1 SGHVS, CDR2 FQNEAQ. V gave up 4 bases and J gave up 0 bases, with 25 bases separating them. This CDR3 reads CASSSRGRGRGVYSNQPQHF. The DNA for the CDR3 is TGTGCCAGCAGCTCAAGGGGTCGGGGACGAGGGGTATATAGCAATCAGCCCCAGCATTTT.

The chain carries TRBV18 and TRBJ1-1, with 7 bases aligning to TRBD1. The V gene end was trimmed by 2 bases and the J gene end by 3 bases; junction bases not matched to a gene: 6. The CDR3 is 15 residues long. Germline CDR1 is KGHSH and CDR2 is LQKENI. Here the CDR3 reads CASSPEGGVDTEAFF. Here the CDR3 DNA reads TGTGCCAGCTCACCAGAAGGGGGCGTAGACACTGAAGCTTTCTTT.

This clone came up once. This chain links TRBV7-2 with TRBJ2-2, with D tentatively TRBD1 or TRBD2 (7 bases each). This CDR3 contains 16 residues. V lost 2 bases, J lost 5 bases, and 15 bases lay in between. Per germline, CDR1 SGHTA and CDR2 FQGNSA. CDR3 amino acids: CASSLRSQGGTGELFF. In DNA form, the CDR3 reads TGTGCCAGCAGCTTACGGAGCCAGGGGGGGACCGGGGAGCTGTTTTTT.

This sequence joins TRBV7-8 and TRBJ2-7, with 9 bases that match TRBD1. The length of the CDR3 is 15 residues. J gave up 4 bases and V 3 bases, and 7 bases lay outside the gene matches. Germline assignment: CDR1 SGHVS and CDR2 FQNEAQ. The CDR3 DNA follows: TGTGCCAGCAGCTTCAGGGACAGGGAGGGGTACGAGCAGTACTTC. It specifies CASSFRDREGYEQYF.

This clone came up once. The chain combines TRBV4-3 with TRBJ2-3; D not certain. V lost 5 bases, J lost 0 bases, and 12 bases lay in between. CDR3 length: 15 residues. From germline, CDR1 is LGHNA and CDR2 YSLEER. This chain's CDR3 is CASSSLSASTDTQYF. CDR3 in DNA: TGCGCCAGCAGCTCACTGAGCGCTAGCACAGATACGCAGTATTTT.

The CDR3 region is CASSLGTGAHEQFF. CDR3 nucleotides: TGTGCCAGCAGTTTAGGGACAGGGGCCCATGAGCAGTTCTTC. The rearrangement uses TRBV27 and TRBJ2-1; 10 nucleotides match TRBD1. The CDR3 is made up of 14 amino acids. Germline V lookup: CDR1 MNHEY, CDR2 SMNVEV (reference sequence). V shed 2 bases and J 8 bases; nucleotides not matched to a gene: 3.

This chain connects TRBV9 to TRBJ2-3; 7 bases are a match to TRBD2. The CDR3 consists of 15 residues. The germline V gene encodes CDR1 SGDLS and CDR2 YYNGEE. J was trimmed by 2 bases and V by 3 bases; bases with no gene match: 6. CDR3 loop: CASSGRDYHTDTQYF. The DNA of the CDR3 is TGTGCCAGCAGCGGCCGGGACTACCACACAGATACGCAGTATTTT.

J is TRBJ2-7 and V is TRBV19; D remains ambiguous. Germline CDR1 reads LNHDA; CDR2 reads SQIVND (reference sequence). V lost 8 bases, J lost 0 bases, and 11 bases lay in between. The length of the CDR3 is 13 residues. The CDR3 DNA is TGTGCCAGTGGCTCTCGATTCTCCTACGAGCAGTACTTC. Translated, it gives CASGSRFSYEQYF.

The rearrangement links TRBV5-5 to TRBJ2-7, with 11 bases lining up with TRBD2. The CDR3 contains 15 residues. The junction had 5 bases not matched to a gene; V was cut back by 3 bases and J by 3 bases. Per germline, CDR1 SGHKS and CDR2 YYEKEE (reference sequence). DNA of the CDR3: TGTGCCAGCAGCTCTCTAGCGGGAGGCCGCTACGAGCAGTACTTC. Translated, it gives CASSSLAGGRYEQYF.

The gene calls are TRBV2 and TRBJ2-3; TRBD1 matches at 7 bases. V lost 6 bases and J lost 2; bases outside the gene matches: 8. CDR1 and CDR2 (germline): SNHLY, FYNNEI. The CDR3 has 15 residues. CDR3 in amino acids: CASRATGTITDTQYF. For the CDR3, the DNA is TGTGCCAGCAGGGCGACAGGGACGATCACAGATACGCAGTATTTT.

The rearrangement joins TRBV7-2 to TRBJ2-5; 7 bases are shared with TRBD1. Germline lookup yields CDR1 SGHTA and CDR2 FQGNSA. The CDR3 covers 15 residues. V lost 2 bases to trimming and J lost 3 bases; unmatched junction nucleotides: 6. The DNA for the CDR3 is TGTGCCAGCAGCTTAAGTGGGGACAGCGAAGAGACCCAGTACTTC. As protein: CASSLSGDSEETQYF.

The chain has TRBV21-1 and TRBJ1-6. TRBV21-1 is a documented pseudogene. This CDR3 spans 13 amino acids. The CDR3 coding sequence is TGTGCCAGCGGACCGGGACGTCTTTCACCCCTCCACTTT. It specifies CASGPGRLSPLHF.

This clone was counted a few times. V gene TRBV9 combines with J gene TRBJ2-7; D is perhaps TRBD1 or TRBD2 (5 bases each). Germline CDR1 reads SGDLS; CDR2 reads YYNGEE. Trimming took off 0 bases at V and 1 base at J, with 11 bases between the two ends. This CDR3 has 15 amino acids. This CDR3 is CASSVGGRTSYEQYF. The CDR3 nucleotides read TGTGCCAGCAGCGTAGGGGGACGGACATCCTACGAGCAGTACTTC.

The rearrangement uses TRBV28 and TRBJ2-3; no clear D. The V end was cut by 6 bases, the J end by 1 base, with 14 bases between. There are 15 residues in the CDR3. Germline values: CDR1 MDHEN, CDR2 SYDVKM. This chain's CDR3 is CASRGLETGTDTQYF. The DNA for the CDR3 is TGTGCCAGCAGAGGTCTGGAGACCGGCACAGATACGCAGTATTTT.

CDR3 protein: CAWSVIGGSEKLFF. CDR3 nucleotide sequence: TGTGCCTGGAGTGTTATAGGGGGAAGTGAAAAACTGTTTTTT. The J gene is TRBJ1-4, the V gene TRBV30, with D perhaps matching TRBD1 (6 bases). The germline V gene encodes CDR1 GTSNPN and CDR2 SVGIG (reference sequence). Trimming shortened V by 0 bases and J by 7 bases, and 12 bases separated the two germline ends. The CDR3 is 14 amino acids. The full variable domain, rest sourced from reference TRBV30 and TRBJ1-4, is SQTIHQWPATLVQPVGSPLSLECTVEGTSNPNLYWYRQAAGRGLQLLFYSVGIGQISSEVPQNLSASRPQDRQFILSSKKLLLSDSGFYLCAWSVIGGSEKLFFGSGTQLSVL.